This T cell receptor beta chain originates from a study of T-cell reconstitution after alpha-beta-depleted transplantation in children. Germline trimming cut 6 bases from V and 1 base from J; bases unmatched to any gene: 6. This CDR3 contains 15 residues. Germline CDR1 reads MGHRA; CDR2 reads YSYEKL. There are many counts of this clonotype. Unique molecular identifiers were incorporated during preparation of the TCRbeta library. TCRdb re-derived calls from the PCR reads in MiXCR, one entry per CDR3 protein. In the table there are 70,000 to 100,000 distinct CDR3 sequences, 9% to 15% of which are singletons.

J is TRBJ2-3 and V is TRBV4-1; TRBD2 agrees at 8 bases. This specimen was PBMCs from the stem cell graft donor, taken from the stem cell graft. This clonotype was obtained from a human donor who donated a stem cell graft to a child with inherited bone marrow failure. CDR3 sequence (DNA): TGCGCCAGCAGGGCAAGCGGGGGACGCACAGATACGCAGTATTTT. It encodes CASRASGGRTDTQYF.